This TCR beta chain was found in a study of T cells expressing NK-cell markers. Study-wide background: Researchers got TCR beta repertoires out of sorted CD3+CD56+NKG2C+, CD3+CD56+NKG2C- and CD3+CD56-NKG2C+ T cells. In the group of eight sequenced donors, seven were HCMV-seropositive and one was seronegative.

Overall study findings and caveats: Clones of NKG2C+ T cells that had expanded were of unclear HCMV specificity. Each of roughly 6 donors carried dominant NKG2C+ clonotypes accounting for about 1.0-7.0% of CD8+ T cells.

TCRdb re-analyzed the 5' RACE reads; it lists each CDR3 protein once, without DNA. This sample's table reports 200,000 to 300,000 distinct CDR3 sequences. The CDR3 length is 13 residues. Germline lookup yields CDR1 MNHEY and CDR2 SVGEGT. A word on this clonotype: Its target is unknown.

The specimen sequenced was blood T cells: a sorted CD56 or NKG2C T cell subset, CD4+ or CD8+ T cells, or bulk PBMC T cells (not recorded which). The sequence derives from a woman between 18 and 75 years old in good health. The J gene is TRBJ2-5, the V gene TRBV6-2 or TRBV6-3; there is no DNA to check the TCRdb D call of TRBD2. CDR3 protein: CASRGGVPETQYF.